A selection of T cell receptor beta chains follows, all from one sample in a study of CD8+ T cells in alopecia areata. Repertoires were generated with immunoSEQ multiplex PCR, while TCRdb's copy carries only in-frame clones and drops some. The repertoire has some 210,000 clones, roughly 57% of them found once; the top ten carry 0.45%. The source material was CD4+ T cells sorted from blood, sampled at week 0. These receptors were obtained from a human donor with alopecia areata. CDR3s leave out the opening cysteine and the closing phenylalanine or tryptophan.

J,V,CDR3
TRBJ2-3,TRBV30,AWSGLKGIYTDTQY
TRBJ2-7,TRBV25-1,ASSAQGGQY
TRBJ2-1,TRBV30,AWSLTSMGRYNEQF
TRBJ1-2,TRBV30,AFQKWGRYT
TRBJ1-1,TRBV2,ASGKDRGQGDVAF
TRBJ1-2,TRBV30,AWSVGGGYT
TRBJ2-1,TRBV5-4,ASSWETATHSYNEQF
TRBJ1-4,TRBV4-2,ASSHQGANEKLF
TRBJ2-1,TRBV18,ASSPPSGARSYNEQF
TRBJ1-6,TRBV30,AYGQGANSPLH
TRBJ1-2,TRBV28,ASSSGGTAYGYT
TRBJ1-2,TRBV25-1,ASSPRWEKQIYGYT
TRBJ2-5,TRBV23-1,ASSRPGRQETQY
TRBJ1-2,TRBV23-1,ASSQFGHGSYGYT
TRBJ1-2,TRBV29-1,SVGYTNYGYT
TRBJ1-5,TRBV30,AWSGGRDQPQH
TRBJ1-2,TRBV10-1,ASSEKGSYGYT
TRBJ2-1,TRBV7-9,ASQVAGVYNEQF
TRBJ2-6,TRBV4-1,ASSQPGTGISGANVLT
TRBJ2-3,TRBV5-1,ASSLELDTQY